These 29 T cell receptor beta chains came from one sample sequenced in a study of T cell repertoires in ileal Crohn's disease. Repertoires were generated with immunoSEQ multiplex PCR, while TCRdb's copy carries only in-frame clones and drops some. This table holds some 5,100 clones, about 85% found once. Sequencing input: ileal tissue. Every receptor here comes from an adult with Crohn's disease.

V is TRBV19 and J is TRBJ1-1, with D possibly being TRBD1 (6 bases). V was clipped by 5 bases and J by 4 bases, with 11 bases between them. Germline V CDR1 and CDR2: LNHDA, SQIVND (reference sequence). The CDR3 has 13 amino acids. The chain's CDR3 is CASSGGRATEAFF. The CDR3 DNA reads TGTGCCAGTAGTGGGGGCAGGGCCACTGAAGCTTTCTTT.

This chain joins TRBV28 and TRBJ2-6; possibly TRBD1 for D (5 bases). V was shortened by 7 bases and J by 2 bases, with 12 bases between the two germline ends. CDR1 is MDHEN and CDR2 is SYDVKM in the germline V gene. CDR3 length equals 15 residues. The CDR3 DNA reads as TGTGCCAGCACTCCGACAGAGACTGGGGCCAACGTCCTGACTTTC. Amino acids: CASTPTETGANVLTF.

In this sample, this clone turned up once. The J gene is TRBJ2-3, the V gene TRBV30; D is unresolved. Germline CDR1 GTSNPN, CDR2 SVGIG (reference sequence). The CDR3 is 13 residues long. V lost 2 bases to trimming and J lost 2 bases, with 8 bases between them. As DNA, the CDR3 is TGTGCCTGGAGTCGACTCTCCACAGATACGCAGTATTTT. Residues: CAWSRLSTDTQYF. Full variable domain (remainder filled in from reference TRBV30 and TRBJ2-3): SQTIHQWPATLVQPVGSPLSLECTVEGTSNPNLYWYRQAAGRGLQLLFYSVGIGQISSEVPQNLSASRPQDRQFILSSKKLLLSDSGFYLCAWSRLSTDTQYFGPGTRLTVL.

V usage is TRBV5-1 and J usage is TRBJ2-5; 9 bases are a match to TRBD1. The CDR3 totals 14 residues. J was trimmed by 3 bases and V by 3 bases; bases with no gene match: 3. Germline V gene lookup returns CDR1 SGHRS and CDR2 YFSETQ. The CDR3 loop is CASSYGQGKETQYF. The CDR3 coding sequence is TGCGCCAGCAGCTACGGACAGGGGAAAGAGACCCAGTACTTC.

The chain is built from TRBV6-1 and TRBJ1-2, with 12 positions matching TRBD1. The V segment lost 8 bases and the J segment 4 bases; nucleotides outside the gene matches: 2. CDR1 MNHNS and CDR2 SASEGT come from the germline V gene. The CDR3 has 13 residues. CDR3 nucleotides: TGTGCCAGCGGGACAGGGGGCAGCTATGGCTACACCTTC. This encodes CASGTGGSYGYTF.

The J gene is TRBJ1-1, the V gene TRBV19; no clear D gene. This CDR3 has 15 amino acids. V gave up 4 bases and J gave up 0 bases, with 12 bases separating them. The germline V gene has CDR1 LNHDA and CDR2 SQIVND (reference sequence). CDR3 DNA: TGTGCCAGTAGTAACGATCCTTCTATGAACACTGAAGCTTTCTTT. The encoded protein is CASSNDPSMNTEAFF. The variable domain in full, completed from reference TRBV19 and TRBJ1-1, reads DGGITQSPKYLFRKEGQNVTLSCEQNLNHDAMYWYRQDPGQGLRLIYYSQIVNDFQKGDIAEGYSVSREKKESFPLTVTSAQKNPTAFYLCASSNDPSMNTEAFFGQGTRLTVV.

The rearrangement links TRBV28 to TRBJ1-5, with D hard to call. The V gene's germline CDR1 is MDHEN and CDR2 SYDVKM. V was pared by 4 bases and J by 7 bases, with 17 bases between. The CDR3 has 15 residues. The CDR3 DNA reads TGTGCCAGCAGTTCACAACGAGGGTATCGGCAGCCCCAGCATTTT. Translating it yields CASSSQRGYRQPQHF.

V is TRBV4-2 and J is TRBJ1-4; maybe TRBD1 (5 bases). Trimming took 0 bases from V and 8 from J, leaving 13 bases between them. CDR3 length equals 15 residues. Germline lookup yields CDR1 LGHNA and CDR2 YNFKEQ. The CDR3 DNA follows: TGTGCCAGCAGCCAAGATTTGGGGGGAGGAGAAAAACTGTTTTTT. It is translated as CASSQDLGGGEKLFF.

This chain links TRBV4-1 with TRBJ2-5, with D perhaps TRBD2 (6 bases). The CDR3 consists of 13 residues. Germline values: CDR1 MGHRA, CDR2 YSYEKL. The V gene lost 4 bases and the J gene lost 9 bases, with 15 bases spanning the gap. The CDR3, as DNA: TGCGCCAGCAGCCCCGGGGGTATCCGGGCCCAGTACTTC. Protein product: CASSPGGIRAQYF.

The chain recombines TRBV6-5 with TRBJ1-5; D gene uncertain. The CDR3 is made up of 14 amino acids. V was trimmed by 9 bases and J by 3 bases, leaving 15 bases between them. Germline CDR1 MNHEY, CDR2 SVGAGI. The CDR3: CASASLGFNQPQHF. CDR3 coding DNA: TGTGCCAGTGCTAGCCTTGGGTTCAATCAGCCCCAGCATTTT.

This rearrangement joins TRBV6-1 to TRBJ2-2, with TRBD2 identical over 8 bases. The CDR3 loop spans 16 amino acids. V shed 4 bases, J shed 0 bases, and the junction held 4 bases outside the gene matches. Germline loops: CDR1 MNHNS, CDR2 SASEGT. The CDR3 nucleotides are TGTGCCAGCAGTGTCGAGCGGGGGCCGAACACCGGGGAGCTGTTTTTT. Residues: CASSVERGPNTGELFF.

This sequence joins TRBV7-9 and TRBJ2-1; TRBD1 matches 9 bases. V lost 1 base, J lost 7 bases, and 8 bases stayed unmatched. CDR1 SEHNR and CDR2 FQNEAQ come from the germline V gene (reference sequence). This CDR3 comprises 16 residues. The CDR3 loop reads CASSLVGTGPTNEQFF. The CDR3 nucleotides are TGTGCCAGCAGCTTAGTGGGGACAGGGCCTACGAATGAGCAGTTCTTC. The full variable domain, rest sourced from reference TRBV7-9 and TRBJ2-1, is DTGVSQNPRHKITKRGQNVTFRCDPISEHNRLYWYRQTLGQGPEFLTYFQNEAQLEKSRLLSDRFSAERPKGSFSTLEIQRTEQGDSAMYLCASSLVGTGPTNEQFFGPGTRLTVL.

V usage is TRBV6-1 and J usage is TRBJ2-7; 9 bases map to TRBD2. Germline V gene lookup returns CDR1 MNHNS and CDR2 SASEGT. With V trimmed by 6 bases and J by 2 bases, 5 bases remained unmatched. The CDR3 sequence is 14 residues long. CDR3 protein: CASSVSGGPYEQYF. In DNA, the CDR3 is TGTGCCAGCAGCGTTAGCGGGGGCCCCTACGAGCAGTACTTC.

The gene calls are TRBV7-9 and TRBJ1-2, with D uncertain. The CDR3 is 12 residues long. CDR1 and CDR2 (germline): SEHNR, FQNEAQ (reference sequence). Trimming removed 3 bases from V and 4 bases from J, with 6 bases in between. CDR3 residues: CASSFEFYGYTF. The CDR3 bases are TGTGCCAGCAGCTTCGAGTTCTATGGCTACACCTTC. The whole variable domain, filled in from reference TRBV7-9 and TRBJ1-2, reads DTGVSQNPRHKITKRGQNVTFRCDPISEHNRLYWYRQTLGQGPEFLTYFQNEAQLEKSRLLSDRFSAERPKGSFSTLEIQRTEQGDSAMYLCASSFEFYGYTFGSGTRLTVV.

The chain joins TRBV28 to TRBJ1-2; D is ambiguous. Trimming stripped 3 bases from V and 0 bases from J, with 14 bases between. The CDR3 contains 16 residues. Germline V gene lookup returns CDR1 MDHEN and CDR2 SYDVKM. The CDR3 loop reads CASSFPPGRANYGYTF. The CDR3 DNA reads TGTGCCAGCAGTTTCCCCCCGGGGAGGGCTAACTATGGCTACACCTTC.

In the case of this clone: The junction does not match germline at one end; this may be a read error. This chain connects TRBV6-6 to TRBJ1-5; 9 bases agree with TRBD1. CDR1 is MNHNY and CDR2 is SVGAGI in the germline V gene (reference sequence). The CDR3 is 13 residues long. DNA of the CDR3: TGTGCCAGCGGACAGGGGAACCAAGAGCTTGTGGATTTT. Translating gives CASGQGNQELVDF.

This clone was picked up one time. The chain uses TRBV5-4 and TRBJ1-6; possibly TRBD1 for D (6 bases). V was cut by 5 bases and J by 6 bases, with 12 bases left in between. This CDR3 has 14 residues. Germline CDR1 SGHNT, CDR2 YYREEE (reference sequence). The CDR3: CASRNRETNSPLHF. The CDR3 DNA reads TGTGCCAGCAGAAACAGGGAGACTAATTCACCCCTCCACTTT. Variable domain in full (rest from reference TRBV5-4 and TRBJ1-6): ETGVTQSPTHLIKTRGQQVTLRCSSQSGHNTVSWYQQALGQGPQFIFQYYREEENGRGNFPPRFSGLQFPNYSSELNVNALELDDSALYLCASRNRETNSPLHFGNGTRLTVT.

The chain employs TRBV4-1 and TRBJ1-2; the D gene is possibly TRBD1 (6 bases). Germline V lookup: CDR1 MGHRA, CDR2 YSYEKL. There are 15 residues in the CDR3. Deletions cut 4 bases from V and 8 bases from J, with 20 bases between. CDR3 in DNA: TGCGCCAGCAGCCCCATCTCCAGGGGCTTGGGGGGCTACACCTTC. Translation gives CASSPISRGLGGYTF.

By proportion, this clone is large. The gene calls are TRBV6-5 and TRBJ2-1, with 7 bases fitting TRBD1. The V gene end was trimmed by 2 bases and the J gene end by 4 bases; junction bases not matched to a gene: 5. The CDR3 contains 15 residues. Germline values: CDR1 MNHEY, CDR2 SVGAGI. The chain's CDR3 is CASSYGTELYNEQFF. Here the CDR3 DNA reads TGTGCCAGCAGTTACGGGACAGAATTATACAATGAGCAGTTCTTC.

CDR3 bases: TGTGCCAGCAGTTCCCCCAGTGCTAGCGTGGGCAGGGAGCAGTTCTTC. This translates into CASSSPSASVGREQFF. The J gene is TRBJ2-1, the V gene TRBV28, with TRBD2 as a possible D gene (6 bases). In germline, CDR1 is MDHEN, CDR2 SYDVKM. V was trimmed by 4 bases and J by 10 bases, leaving 23 bases between them. The CDR3 has 16 residues.

This clone has a single count. The CDR3 region has the DNA TGTGCCAGCAGTGACTCAAGCGGGGGCACAGATACGCAGTATTTT. This sequence encodes CASSDSSGGTDTQYF. This chain uses TRBV6-4 with TRBJ2-3, with 7 bases fitting TRBD2. CDR1 is MRHNA and CDR2 is SNTAGT in the germline V gene. This CDR3 comprises 15 residues. V shed 0 bases and J 1 base; nucleotides not matched to a gene: 1.

The chain is built from TRBV7-2 and TRBJ1-2; D is possibly TRBD1 (5 bases). This CDR3 comprises 14 residues. Trimming shortened V by 6 bases and J by 5 bases, and 16 bases separated the two germline ends. CDR1 is SGHTA and CDR2 is FQGNSA in the germline V gene. The CDR3 DNA sequence: TGTGCCAGCAGTTCGGGGGGGGTTTGGTATGGCTACACCTTC. This codes for CASSSGGVWYGYTF.

V and J are TRBV19 and TRBJ2-7; 8 bases map to TRBD1. Germline lookup yields CDR1 LNHDA and CDR2 SQIVND (reference sequence). The CDR3 has 13 amino acids. J gave up 0 bases and V 6 bases, and 1 base lay outside the gene matches. CDR3 region: CASSRGRSYEQYF. The CDR3 DNA reads TGTGCCAGTAGCAGGGGGCGCTCCTACGAGCAGTACTTC.

This clone was counted once. The chain recombines TRBV5-1 with TRBJ2-7; 7 bases are shared with TRBD1. The CDR3 has 15 amino acids. Germline lookup yields CDR1 SGHRS and CDR2 YFSETQ. The ends lost 5 bases at V and 2 bases at J; junction bases unmatched: 10. The chain's CDR3 is CASRRTGTATYEQYF. The CDR3 DNA sequence: TGCGCCAGCAGGCGTACCGGGACAGCGACCTACGAGCAGTACTTC. The full variable domain, completed using reference TRBV5-1 and TRBJ2-7, is KAGVTQTPRYLIKTRGQQVTLSCSPISGHRSVSWYQQTPGQGLQFLFEYFSETQRNKGNFPGRFSGRQFSNSRSEMNVSTLELGDSALYLCASRRTGTATYEQYFGPGTRLTVT.

The rearrangement joins TRBV2 to TRBJ2-1; 7 bases match TRBD2. The ends lost 3 bases at V and 0 bases at J; junction bases unmatched: 8. In germline, CDR1 is SNHLY, CDR2 FYNNEI. The CDR3 is 17 residues long. The CDR3 spells CASSEGNGGNSYNEQFF. CDR3 DNA: TGTGCCAGCAGTGAGGGGAACGGGGGGAACTCCTACAATGAGCAGTTCTTC. The whole variable domain, remainder taken from reference TRBV2 and TRBJ2-1, is EPEVTQTPSHQVTQMGQEVILRCVPISNHLYFYWYRQILGQKVEFLVSFYNNEISEKSEIFDDQFSVERPDGSNFTLKIRSTKLEDSAMYFCASSEGNGGNSYNEQFFGPGTRLTVL.

This chain uses TRBV6-1 with TRBJ1-5; 7 bases fit TRBD1. Germline V gene sequence: CDR1 MNHNS, CDR2 SASEGT. The CDR3 runs 15 residues. The J segment lost 4 bases and the V segment lost 8 bases, leaving 11 bases of the junction unmatched. This chain's CDR3 is CASQGGNSVNQPQHF. CDR3 DNA sequence: TGTGCCAGCCAAGGGGGCAATTCTGTAAATCAGCCCCAGCATTTT.

J is TRBJ1-1 and V is TRBV18; no clear D. Per germline, CDR1 KGHSH and CDR2 LQKENI. There are 14 residues in the CDR3. V lost 3 bases and J 4 bases, leaving 12 bases between the germline ends. CDR3 in amino acids: CASSPAPRATEAFF. Here the CDR3 DNA reads TGTGCCAGCTCACCTGCCCCGAGGGCCACTGAAGCTTTCTTT.

This clone was detected a few times. The same CDR3 also results from other DNA sequences found in this sample. This sequence joins TRBV5-1 and TRBJ1-1; no firm D call. Germline values: CDR1 SGHRS, CDR2 YFSETQ. V was pared by 0 bases and J by 1 base, with 7 bases between. The length of the CDR3 is 14 residues. CDR3 protein: CASSLAGGNTEAFF. CDR3 bases: TGCGCCAGCAGCTTGGCGGGAGGGAACACTGAAGCTTTCTTT.

The J gene is TRBJ1-1, the V gene TRBV5-4; D remains unclear. Germline-derived CDR1 and CDR2 are SGHNT and YYREEE (reference sequence). Trimming cost V 4 bases and J 5 bases, with 12 bases left between them. This CDR3 has 13 amino acids. The CDR3 spells CASSPAGFTEAFF. Written as DNA, the CDR3 is TGTGCCAGCAGCCCAGCCGGGTTTACTGAAGCTTTCTTT.